This T cell receptor beta chain was sequenced during a study of blood T cell repertoires in COVID-19. Turning to the study itself: Collection of acute and convalescent COVID-19 samples took place in the United States, Italy and Spain. From T cells, B-cell-depleted T cells, or PBMCs came the material, which was cDNA or gDNA.

Individuals aged roughly 18 to 95 years were recruited from about two dozen US areas. Clinical histories supplied by participants themselves formed the basis of cohort assignment. Using immunoSEQ multiplex PCR, the repertoire was profiled, and TCRdb retains in-frame clones only, with some absent. This sample has fewer than 350,000 clones, with about 90% found just once. Germline V gives CDR1 MDHEN, CDR2 SYDVKM. The CDR3 loop spans 13 amino acids. The V and J ends lost 7 bases and 3 bases respectively, with 13 bases between them. What was sequenced was PBMCs or T cells enriched from blood (not recorded which). The chain is built from TRBV28 and TRBJ2-7; perhaps TRBD1 as D (5 bases). The sequence came from a woman in her late teens or twenties with acute COVID-19. The CDR3 is CASTRDRSYEQYF. CDR3 nucleotide sequence: TGTGCCAGCACCAGAGACAGAAGCTACGAGCAGTACTTC.